Each of the 19 T cell receptor beta chains below was sequenced from the same sample in a study of PD-1 blockade in classical Hodgkin lymphoma. Data came from immunoSEQ multiplex PCR; TCRdb stores just in-frame clones and leaves some out. This sample has 20,000 or so clones, with around four fifths found just once. All trial patients relapsed after autologous stem cell transplantation. The sample consisted of peripheral blood mononuclear cells (PBMCs), taken before the second cycle of nivolumab. The receptors shown here come from a human donor with classical Hodgkin lymphoma.

Judged by abundance, this clone is medium-sized (0.01 to 0.1%). The chain combines TRBV2 with TRBJ1-2; maybe TRBD1 (6 bases). The CDR3 is 15 amino acids. V was shortened by 6 bases and J by 1 base, with 15 bases between the two germline ends. Germline V gene lookup returns CDR1 SNHLY and CDR2 FYNNEI. The CDR3 reads CASSETTDSNYGYTF. DNA for the CDR3: TGTGCCAGCAGCGAGACTACGGACAGTAACTATGGCTACACCTTC. The full variable domain, with the rest looked up from reference TRBV2 and TRBJ1-2, is EPEVTQTPSHQVTQMGQEVILRCVPISNHLYFYWYRQILGQKVEFLVSFYNNEISEKSEIFDDQFSVERPDGSNFTLKIRSTKLEDSAMYFCASSETTDSNYGYTFGSGTRLTVV.

This clone counts as medium-sized. This chain connects TRBV18 to TRBJ2-7, with 7 nucleotides matching TRBD2. Germline assignment: CDR1 KGHSH and CDR2 LQKENI. The CDR3 length is 15 residues. J was trimmed by 2 bases and V by 1 base; bases with no gene match: 5. This CDR3 reads CASSPQASGPYEQYF. The CDR3 DNA is TGTGCCAGCTCACCACAGGCTAGCGGACCCTACGAGCAGTACTTC.

The V and J genes are TRBV13 and TRBJ2-3, with 11 positions matching TRBD2. Trimming took 3 bases from V and 6 from J; bases not matched to a gene: 11. Germline lookup yields CDR1 PRHDT and CDR2 FYEKMQ (reference sequence). The length of the CDR3 is 17 residues. CDR3 loop: CASSFRPASGRSDTQYF. In DNA, the CDR3 is TGTGCCAGCAGCTTTAGACCCGCTAGCGGGAGGTCGGATACGCAGTATTTT.

The gene calls are TRBV6-5 and TRBJ2-5, with unresolved D. Germline V gene data show CDR1 as MNHEY and CDR2 as SVGAGI. This CDR3 is 13 amino acids long. With 8 bases removed from V and 1 base from J, the gap between germline ends came to 11 bases. Written as DNA, the CDR3 is TGTGCCAGCTGCGCACGGTTCCAAGAGACCCAGTACTTC. This codes for CASCARFQETQYF.

V usage is TRBV6-1 and J usage is TRBJ1-5; 7 bases are shared with TRBD1. Germline assignment: CDR1 MNHNS and CDR2 SASEGT. This CDR3 region has 14 residues. With 4 bases clipped from V and 0 bases from J, the junction kept 0 bases outside the gene matches. CDR3 in amino acids: CASSGQGSNQPQHF. Written as DNA, the CDR3 is TGTGCCAGCAGTGGACAGGGTAGCAATCAGCCCCAGCATTTT.

This clone has only a few counts. The V gene is TRBV11-3, the J gene TRBJ1-6; D gene ambiguous. The CDR3 totals 16 residues. Germline CDR1 reads SGHNT; CDR2 reads YENEEA. Trimming shortened V by 5 bases and J by 2 bases, and 13 bases separated the two germline ends. The CDR3 region has the DNA TGTGCCAGCAGCCCCCACTCGATGGCCTATAATTCACCCCTCCACTTT. It specifies CASSPHSMAYNSPLHF.

In its sample, this clone was seen a few times. This chain links TRBV6-5 with TRBJ1-6; D is uncertain. V lost 0 bases to trimming and J lost 10 bases, with 13 bases between them. Germline V gene lookup returns CDR1 MNHEY and CDR2 SVGAGI. The CDR3 length is 15 residues. The CDR3 sequence: CASSYSHRERSPLHF. CDR3 bases: TGTGCCAGCAGTTACTCCCACCGGGAGAGGTCACCCCTCCACTTT.

The chain couples TRBV9 to TRBJ2-1; 11 bases match TRBD2. The CDR3 loop spans 19 amino acids. V lost 4 bases, J lost 8 bases, and 20 bases stayed unmatched. CDR1 SGDLS and CDR2 YYNGEE come from the germline V gene. The CDR3 DNA sequence: TGTGCCAGCAGCTCTTCCCCTCGACTAGCGGGAAGTGTGGCCTATGAGCAGTTCTTC. As protein: CASSSSPRLAGSVAYEQFF.

This chain links TRBV4-2 with TRBJ1-5; tentative D call: TRBD1 (5 bases). This CDR3 comprises 16 residues. Per germline, CDR1 LGHNA and CDR2 YNFKEQ. Trimming cost V 3 bases and J 0 bases, with 12 bases left between them. The CDR3 nucleotides read TGTGCCAGCAGCCAGGATAGAGGGGATAGCAATCAGCCCCAGCATTTT. This codes for CASSQDRGDSNQPQHF.

This clone appeared a single time. The chain employs TRBV27 and TRBJ1-6; the D is unclear. The CDR3 covers 20 residues. In germline, CDR1 is MNHEY, CDR2 SMNVEV (reference sequence). Trimming took off 6 bases at V and 8 bases at J, with 32 bases between the two ends. CDR3 nucleotide sequence: TGTGCCAGCAGCCCCGCTCCTCCCTTCTTTGGGAACCCATGGGATTCACCCCTCCACTTT. It codes for CASSPAPPFFGNPWDSPLHF.

This chain links TRBV5-1 with TRBJ1-2; 7 positions match TRBD1. This CDR3 region has 13 residues. With 5 bases clipped from V and 4 bases from J, the junction kept 5 bases outside the gene matches. CDR1 is SGHRS, CDR2 YFSETQ, per germline. The CDR3 DNA reads as TGCGCCAGCAGGGGGACAGAGCTCTATGGCTACACCTTC. Amino acid sequence: CASRGTELYGYTF.

The rearrangement uses TRBV10-3 and TRBJ1-5; TRBD1 agrees at 9 bases. From germline, CDR1 is ENHRY and CDR2 SYGVKD. The V gene end was trimmed by 5 bases and the J gene end by 3 bases; junction bases not matched to a gene: 5. The CDR3 has 15 residues. In DNA form, the CDR3 reads TGTGCCATCAGTTCGGGACAGGGAAACAATCAGCCCCAGCATTTT. It translates to CAISSGQGNNQPQHF.

The chain employs TRBV7-2 and TRBJ2-7; a possible D gene is TRBD2 (5 bases). The CDR3 loop spans 14 amino acids. Trimming left V 4 bases short and J 3 bases short, with 13 bases between. Germline-derived CDR1 and CDR2 are SGHTA and FQGNSA. CDR3 sequence (DNA): TGTGCCAGCAGCTCAAGAGGGTCGGGCTACGAGCAGTACTTC. Translating it yields CASSSRGSGYEQYF.

The CDR3 nucleotides read TGTGCCAGCAGGCCGATGACAGGGTGGACAGAAGCTTTCTTT. Encoded protein: CASRPMTGWTEAFF. The V call is TRBV28, the J call TRBJ1-1; 7 bases fit TRBD1. The V segment lost 6 bases and the J segment 8 bases; nucleotides outside the gene matches: 12. CDR1 is MDHEN, CDR2 SYDVKM, per germline. The length of the CDR3 is 14 residues.

V and J are TRBV28 and TRBJ1-6; tentatively, D is TRBD1 (6 bases). The V gene lost 3 bases and the J gene lost 15 bases, with 9 bases spanning the gap. CDR3 length equals 11 residues. From germline, CDR1 is MDHEN and CDR2 SYDVKM. In DNA form, the CDR3 reads TGTGCCAGCAGTTTGCGGGGGCGCCTCCACTTT. It codes for CASSLRGRLHF.

The V and J genes are TRBV28 and TRBJ2-2; D ambiguous. Trimming removed 3 bases at V and 2 bases at J, with 10 bases between. Germline-derived CDR1 and CDR2 are MDHEN and SYDVKM. There are 15 residues in the CDR3. In DNA form, the CDR3 reads TGTGCCAGCAGTTTTGCAGGCGTTAACACCGGGGAGCTGTTTTTT. Protein sequence: CASSFAGVNTGELFF.

CDR3 nucleotide sequence: TGCGCCAGCAGCTCTAGCGGGGGGTCCGGGGAGCTGTTTTTT. It yields the protein CASSSSGGSGELFF. The chain joins TRBV5-1 to TRBJ2-2; 11 nucleotides align to TRBD2. The junction had 1 base not matched to a gene; V was cut back by 3 bases and J by 6 bases. Germline CDR1 is SGHRS and CDR2 is YFSETQ. The CDR3 totals 14 residues.

The chain joins TRBV6-5 to TRBJ1-2, with 7 bases that match TRBD1. This CDR3 comprises 13 residues. Germline V gives CDR1 MNHEY, CDR2 SVGAGI. V was clipped by 6 bases and J by 7 bases; unmatched bases: 8. CDR3 sequence reads: CASRETGEAGYTF. CDR3 DNA sequence: TGTGCCAGCAGGGAAACAGGGGAGGCTGGCTACACCTTC.

CDR3 sequence: CAWSLDSGGEQYF. The DNA of the CDR3 is TGTGCCTGGAGCCTGGACAGCGGCGGGGAGCAGTACTTC. The chain couples TRBV30 to TRBJ2-7, with D possibly being TRBD1 (6 bases). V was trimmed by 3 bases and J by 7 bases, leaving 16 bases between them. The CDR3 runs 13 residues. The germline gives CDR1 GTSNPN, CDR2 SVGIG (reference sequence).